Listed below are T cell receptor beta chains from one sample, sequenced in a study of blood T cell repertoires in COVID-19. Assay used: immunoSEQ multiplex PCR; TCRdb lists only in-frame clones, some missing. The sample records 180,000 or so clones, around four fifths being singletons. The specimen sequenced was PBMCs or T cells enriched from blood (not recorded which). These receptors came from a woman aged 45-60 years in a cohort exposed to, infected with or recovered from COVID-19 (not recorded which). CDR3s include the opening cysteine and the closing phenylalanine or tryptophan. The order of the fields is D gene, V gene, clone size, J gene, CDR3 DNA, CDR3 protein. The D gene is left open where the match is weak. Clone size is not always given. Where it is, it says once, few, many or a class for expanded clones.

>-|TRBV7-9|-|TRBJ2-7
TGTGCCAGCAGCTTAATTTGGGCTGGGGGCTATGAAGAGCAGTACTTC
CASSLIWAGGYEEQYF
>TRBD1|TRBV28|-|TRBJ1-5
TGTGCCAGCAACCAGGGGGATCAGCCCCAGCATTTT
CASNQGDQPQHF
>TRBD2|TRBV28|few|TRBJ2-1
TGTGCCAGCAGCACCGGGGGGGCGATTGAGCAGTTCTTC
CASSTGGAIEQFF
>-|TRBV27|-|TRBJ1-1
TGTGCCAGCAGGTCTACAGGGAACACTGAAGCTTTCTTT
CASRSTGNTEAFF
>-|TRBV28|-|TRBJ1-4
TGTGCCAGCCGCACCAGGGTAGTAAGTGAAAAACTGTTTTTT
CASRTRVVSEKLFF
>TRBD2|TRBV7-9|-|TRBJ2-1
TGTGCCAGCAGCTTGTTTGGGGGATTAGCGGGAGGGAGGTCAAATGAGCAGTTCTTC
CASSLFGGLAGGRSNEQFF
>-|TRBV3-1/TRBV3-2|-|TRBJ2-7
TGTGCCAGCCGGGGAAGCTCCTACGAGCAGTACTTC
CASRGSSYEQYF
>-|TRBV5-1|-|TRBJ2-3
TGCGCCAGCAGCTTGCGTCTCCCCACAGATACGCAGTATTTT
CASSLRLPTDTQYF
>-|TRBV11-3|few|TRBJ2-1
TGTGCCAGCAGCTTAGACGGGGGGCAGGGGAAGCAGTTCTTC
CASSLDGGQGKQFF
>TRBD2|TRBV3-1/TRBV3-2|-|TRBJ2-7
TGTGCCAGCAGCCAAGCCGAGCGGGGGGGGCCGCGGTTC
CASSQAERGGPRF
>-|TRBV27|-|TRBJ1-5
TGTGCCAGCAGTTTAAACAGCCCGGGGGGGGGCAATCAGCCCCAGCATTTT
CASSLNSPGGGNQPQHF
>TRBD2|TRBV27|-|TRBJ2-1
TGTGCCAGCAGTCGTCAAAATCCTAGCGGAGACAATGAGCAGTTCTTC
CASSRQNPSGDNEQFF
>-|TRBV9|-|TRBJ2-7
TGTGCCAGCAGCGTAGCCCCGAACGAGCCCTACGAGCAGTACTTC
CASSVAPNEPYEQYF
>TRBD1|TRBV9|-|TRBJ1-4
TGTGCCAGCAGCATCGGGACAGGAATTATCGGAAAACTGTTTTTT
CASSIGTGIIGKLFF
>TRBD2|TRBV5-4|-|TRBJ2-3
TGTGCCAGCAGCTCGACTAGCGGAGTGACCACAGATACGCAGTATTTT
CASSSTSGVTTDTQYF
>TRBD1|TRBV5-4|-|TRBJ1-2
TGTGCCAGCAGCGAGGAGACAGGGGGCCTGTCTAACTATGGCTACACCTTC
CASSEETGGLSNYGYTF
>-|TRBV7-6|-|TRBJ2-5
TGTGCCAGCAGCTCCCCTACAGCCCCCATACAAGAGACCCAGTACTTC
CASSSPTAPIQETQYF
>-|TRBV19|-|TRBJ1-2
TGTGCCAGTAGTTCCCACACAACGGGAGGGGATAACTATGGCTACACCTTC
CASSSHTTGGDNYGYTF
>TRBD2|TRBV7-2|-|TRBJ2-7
TGTGCCAGCAGCTTAAAGGCGGGAGGGCGATGGGAGCAGTACTTC
CASSLKAGGRWEQYF
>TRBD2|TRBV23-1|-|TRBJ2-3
TGCGCCAGCAGTCAATCATCTACTAGCGGCGGGGACACAGATACGCAGTATTTT
CASSQSSTSGGDTDTQYF
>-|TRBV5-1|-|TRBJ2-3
TGCGCCAGCAGCTTGGACGGACACATAAGCACAGATACGCAGTATTTT
CASSLDGHISTDTQYF
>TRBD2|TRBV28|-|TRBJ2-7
TGTGCCAGCAGCCTGAGCGGGAGGGATTACGAGCAGTACTTC
CASSLSGRDYEQYF
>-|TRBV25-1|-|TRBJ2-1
TGTGCCAGCAGTGAATTAGGAGACAATGAGCAGTTCTTC
CASSELGDNEQFF
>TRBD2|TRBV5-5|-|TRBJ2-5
TGTGCCAGCAGCTTGGCGTCTAGCGGGGCTGAATCCCGGCGGACCCAGTACTTC
CASSLASSGAESRRTQYF
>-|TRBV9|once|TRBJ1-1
TGTGCCAGCAGCGTAGTATCAGGGAACACTGAAGCTTTCTTT
CASSVVSGNTEAFF
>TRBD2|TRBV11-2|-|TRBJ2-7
TGTGCCAGCAGCTTCGAACCCGGGACTAGCGGGGGGGTCGGCTACGAGCAGTACTTC
CASSFEPGTSGGVGYEQYF
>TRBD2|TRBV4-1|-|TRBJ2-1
TGCGCCAGCAGCCAAGATAAGGTAGGGGAGACTAGCGGGAGGAACAATGAGCAGTTCTTC
CASSQDKVGETSGRNNEQFF
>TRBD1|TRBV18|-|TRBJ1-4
TGTGCCAGCTCACCTACGGGGACAGGGTTTCTTCGCGGGGAAAAACTGTTTTTT
CASSPTGTGFLRGEKLFF
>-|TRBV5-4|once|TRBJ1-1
TGTGCCAGCAGCTTGGAAGACGCCAGGAAAACTTTCTTT
CASSLEDARKTFF
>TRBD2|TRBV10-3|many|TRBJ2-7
TGTGCCATCAGCTTAGCGGGAGTCTCCTACGAGCAGTACTTC
CAISLAGVSYEQYF
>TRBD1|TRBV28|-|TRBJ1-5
TGTGCCAGCAGGATTTTAGGAGGGACAGGGGGAAACCAGCCCCAGCATTTT
CASRILGGTGGNQPQHF
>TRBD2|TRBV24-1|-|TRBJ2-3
TGTGCCACCAGTGACCTCACTAGCGGGGACACAGATACGCAGTATTTT
CATSDLTSGDTDTQYF
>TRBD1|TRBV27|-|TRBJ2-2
TGTGCCAGCAGTTTACCCGACAGGGTGGACACCGGGGAGCTGTTTTTT
CASSLPDRVDTGELFF
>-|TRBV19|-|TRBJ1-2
TGTGCCAGTAATCCCGGGACACGAGCAACGGTGAACTATGGCTACACCTTC
CASNPGTRATVNYGYTF
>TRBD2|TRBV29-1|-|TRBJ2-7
TGCAGCGTGAGAACTAGCGGGAGTGACGAGCAGTACTTC
CSVRTSGSDEQYF
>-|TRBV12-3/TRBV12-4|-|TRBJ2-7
TGTGCCAGCAGTTCGGGGTCCTACGAGCAGTACTTC
CASSSGSYEQYF
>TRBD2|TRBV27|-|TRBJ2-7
TGTGCCAGCAGCTCCGGGACTAGCGAATACGAGCAGTACTTC
CASSSGTSEYEQYF
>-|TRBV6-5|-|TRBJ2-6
TGTGCCAGCAGGGGAGCTGGGGCCAACGTCCTGACTTTC
CASRGAGANVLTF
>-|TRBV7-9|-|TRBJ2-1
TGTGCCAGCAGCTCCGACCGGACTCAATTGAGCTCCTACAATGAGCAGTTCTTC
CASSSDRTQLSSYNEQFF
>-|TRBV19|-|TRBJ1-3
TGTGCCAGTAGACAAACAGGGTTTGGAAACACCATATATTTT
CASRQTGFGNTIYF
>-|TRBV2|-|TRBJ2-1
TGTGCCAGCAGTGAAGTCCTCTCCTACAATGAGCAGTTCTTC
CASSEVLSYNEQFF
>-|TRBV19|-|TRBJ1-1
TGTGCCAGTAGTACCATGACAGACACTGAAGCTTTCTTT
CASSTMTDTEAFF
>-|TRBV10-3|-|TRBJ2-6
TGTGCCATCAGTGAGTCGAGGTGGGGGGCCAACGTCCTGACTTTC
CAISESRWGANVLTF
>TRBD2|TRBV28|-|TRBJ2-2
TGTGCCAGCAGTACGGGACTAGCGGAGAGGAACACCGGGGAGCTGTTTTTT
CASSTGLAERNTGELFF
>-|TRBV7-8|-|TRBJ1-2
TGTGCCAGCCAACAGACAGGACAGTCCCCAGCTGGCTACACCTTC
CASQQTGQSPAGYTF
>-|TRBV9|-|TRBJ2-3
TGTGCCAGCAGCGTTTACAGGGCCGGCGTAGCAGATACGCAGTATTTT
CASSVYRAGVADTQYF
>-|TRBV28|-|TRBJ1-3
TGTGCCAGCATTCGGACAGCCTCTGGAAACACCATATATTTT
CASIRTASGNTIYF
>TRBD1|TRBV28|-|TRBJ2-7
TGTGCCAGCAGCTCACAAACCGGGACAGGGAGGATCGAGCAGTACTTC
CASSSQTGTGRIEQYF
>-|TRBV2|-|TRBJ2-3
TGTGCCAGCAGGCCCTTAGCGGATACGCAGTATTTT
CASRPLADTQYF
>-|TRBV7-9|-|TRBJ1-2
TGTGCCAGCAGCTTAGTAGGGGGTTTCGACTATGGCTACACCTTC
CASSLVGGFDYGYTF
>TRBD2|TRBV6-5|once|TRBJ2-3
TGTGCCAGCAGTTTTGGACTAGCGTCAGATACGCAGTATTTT
CASSFGLASDTQYF
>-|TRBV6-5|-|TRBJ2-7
TGTGCCAGCAGTTACTCGGGCGGGGAGTTCTACGAGCAGTACTTC
CASSYSGGEFYEQYF
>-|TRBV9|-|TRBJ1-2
TGTGCCAGCAGCCCAAGGACAACGATTAACTATGGCTACACCTTC
CASSPRTTINYGYTF
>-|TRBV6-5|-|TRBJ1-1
TGTGCCAGCAGGTTGCCGGGACAGAACACTGAAGCTTTCTTT
CASRLPGQNTEAFF